This T cell receptor beta chain was identified in a study of siplizumab effects on memory and regulatory T cells. Findings of the study overall: Naive T cells looked more diverse than memory cells, and they looked like major contributors to the alloresponse. A minor fraction of alloreactive clones, and no more, mapped to unstimulated subsets. Neither a naive nor a memory phenotype was assignable to roughly 80-95% of proliferating CD4+ or CD8+ clones.

Profiling relied on immunoSEQ multiplex PCR, and the TCRdb table lists in-frame clones only, not all of them. Of some 53,000 clones detected, 95% to 97% appear once; the ten largest clones hold around 0.66%. Sequencing was performed on unstimulated naive, memory, effector memory and TEMRA subsets derived from a few donor pairs. The germline gives CDR1 MNHNY, CDR2 SVGAGI (reference sequence). The ends were cut back, 2 bases at V and 5 bases at J, with 6 bases in the middle. The length of the CDR3 is 12 residues. To note about this clone: Its cognate antigen is unknown.

Input material: naive CD4+ T cells sorted from blood. The sequence came from a human donor in good health. The J gene is TRBJ2-5, the V gene TRBV6-6; D unresolved. This CDR3 is CASSYAKETQYF. The CDR3 nucleotides are TGTGCCAGCAGTTACGCGAAGGAGACCCAGTACTTC.